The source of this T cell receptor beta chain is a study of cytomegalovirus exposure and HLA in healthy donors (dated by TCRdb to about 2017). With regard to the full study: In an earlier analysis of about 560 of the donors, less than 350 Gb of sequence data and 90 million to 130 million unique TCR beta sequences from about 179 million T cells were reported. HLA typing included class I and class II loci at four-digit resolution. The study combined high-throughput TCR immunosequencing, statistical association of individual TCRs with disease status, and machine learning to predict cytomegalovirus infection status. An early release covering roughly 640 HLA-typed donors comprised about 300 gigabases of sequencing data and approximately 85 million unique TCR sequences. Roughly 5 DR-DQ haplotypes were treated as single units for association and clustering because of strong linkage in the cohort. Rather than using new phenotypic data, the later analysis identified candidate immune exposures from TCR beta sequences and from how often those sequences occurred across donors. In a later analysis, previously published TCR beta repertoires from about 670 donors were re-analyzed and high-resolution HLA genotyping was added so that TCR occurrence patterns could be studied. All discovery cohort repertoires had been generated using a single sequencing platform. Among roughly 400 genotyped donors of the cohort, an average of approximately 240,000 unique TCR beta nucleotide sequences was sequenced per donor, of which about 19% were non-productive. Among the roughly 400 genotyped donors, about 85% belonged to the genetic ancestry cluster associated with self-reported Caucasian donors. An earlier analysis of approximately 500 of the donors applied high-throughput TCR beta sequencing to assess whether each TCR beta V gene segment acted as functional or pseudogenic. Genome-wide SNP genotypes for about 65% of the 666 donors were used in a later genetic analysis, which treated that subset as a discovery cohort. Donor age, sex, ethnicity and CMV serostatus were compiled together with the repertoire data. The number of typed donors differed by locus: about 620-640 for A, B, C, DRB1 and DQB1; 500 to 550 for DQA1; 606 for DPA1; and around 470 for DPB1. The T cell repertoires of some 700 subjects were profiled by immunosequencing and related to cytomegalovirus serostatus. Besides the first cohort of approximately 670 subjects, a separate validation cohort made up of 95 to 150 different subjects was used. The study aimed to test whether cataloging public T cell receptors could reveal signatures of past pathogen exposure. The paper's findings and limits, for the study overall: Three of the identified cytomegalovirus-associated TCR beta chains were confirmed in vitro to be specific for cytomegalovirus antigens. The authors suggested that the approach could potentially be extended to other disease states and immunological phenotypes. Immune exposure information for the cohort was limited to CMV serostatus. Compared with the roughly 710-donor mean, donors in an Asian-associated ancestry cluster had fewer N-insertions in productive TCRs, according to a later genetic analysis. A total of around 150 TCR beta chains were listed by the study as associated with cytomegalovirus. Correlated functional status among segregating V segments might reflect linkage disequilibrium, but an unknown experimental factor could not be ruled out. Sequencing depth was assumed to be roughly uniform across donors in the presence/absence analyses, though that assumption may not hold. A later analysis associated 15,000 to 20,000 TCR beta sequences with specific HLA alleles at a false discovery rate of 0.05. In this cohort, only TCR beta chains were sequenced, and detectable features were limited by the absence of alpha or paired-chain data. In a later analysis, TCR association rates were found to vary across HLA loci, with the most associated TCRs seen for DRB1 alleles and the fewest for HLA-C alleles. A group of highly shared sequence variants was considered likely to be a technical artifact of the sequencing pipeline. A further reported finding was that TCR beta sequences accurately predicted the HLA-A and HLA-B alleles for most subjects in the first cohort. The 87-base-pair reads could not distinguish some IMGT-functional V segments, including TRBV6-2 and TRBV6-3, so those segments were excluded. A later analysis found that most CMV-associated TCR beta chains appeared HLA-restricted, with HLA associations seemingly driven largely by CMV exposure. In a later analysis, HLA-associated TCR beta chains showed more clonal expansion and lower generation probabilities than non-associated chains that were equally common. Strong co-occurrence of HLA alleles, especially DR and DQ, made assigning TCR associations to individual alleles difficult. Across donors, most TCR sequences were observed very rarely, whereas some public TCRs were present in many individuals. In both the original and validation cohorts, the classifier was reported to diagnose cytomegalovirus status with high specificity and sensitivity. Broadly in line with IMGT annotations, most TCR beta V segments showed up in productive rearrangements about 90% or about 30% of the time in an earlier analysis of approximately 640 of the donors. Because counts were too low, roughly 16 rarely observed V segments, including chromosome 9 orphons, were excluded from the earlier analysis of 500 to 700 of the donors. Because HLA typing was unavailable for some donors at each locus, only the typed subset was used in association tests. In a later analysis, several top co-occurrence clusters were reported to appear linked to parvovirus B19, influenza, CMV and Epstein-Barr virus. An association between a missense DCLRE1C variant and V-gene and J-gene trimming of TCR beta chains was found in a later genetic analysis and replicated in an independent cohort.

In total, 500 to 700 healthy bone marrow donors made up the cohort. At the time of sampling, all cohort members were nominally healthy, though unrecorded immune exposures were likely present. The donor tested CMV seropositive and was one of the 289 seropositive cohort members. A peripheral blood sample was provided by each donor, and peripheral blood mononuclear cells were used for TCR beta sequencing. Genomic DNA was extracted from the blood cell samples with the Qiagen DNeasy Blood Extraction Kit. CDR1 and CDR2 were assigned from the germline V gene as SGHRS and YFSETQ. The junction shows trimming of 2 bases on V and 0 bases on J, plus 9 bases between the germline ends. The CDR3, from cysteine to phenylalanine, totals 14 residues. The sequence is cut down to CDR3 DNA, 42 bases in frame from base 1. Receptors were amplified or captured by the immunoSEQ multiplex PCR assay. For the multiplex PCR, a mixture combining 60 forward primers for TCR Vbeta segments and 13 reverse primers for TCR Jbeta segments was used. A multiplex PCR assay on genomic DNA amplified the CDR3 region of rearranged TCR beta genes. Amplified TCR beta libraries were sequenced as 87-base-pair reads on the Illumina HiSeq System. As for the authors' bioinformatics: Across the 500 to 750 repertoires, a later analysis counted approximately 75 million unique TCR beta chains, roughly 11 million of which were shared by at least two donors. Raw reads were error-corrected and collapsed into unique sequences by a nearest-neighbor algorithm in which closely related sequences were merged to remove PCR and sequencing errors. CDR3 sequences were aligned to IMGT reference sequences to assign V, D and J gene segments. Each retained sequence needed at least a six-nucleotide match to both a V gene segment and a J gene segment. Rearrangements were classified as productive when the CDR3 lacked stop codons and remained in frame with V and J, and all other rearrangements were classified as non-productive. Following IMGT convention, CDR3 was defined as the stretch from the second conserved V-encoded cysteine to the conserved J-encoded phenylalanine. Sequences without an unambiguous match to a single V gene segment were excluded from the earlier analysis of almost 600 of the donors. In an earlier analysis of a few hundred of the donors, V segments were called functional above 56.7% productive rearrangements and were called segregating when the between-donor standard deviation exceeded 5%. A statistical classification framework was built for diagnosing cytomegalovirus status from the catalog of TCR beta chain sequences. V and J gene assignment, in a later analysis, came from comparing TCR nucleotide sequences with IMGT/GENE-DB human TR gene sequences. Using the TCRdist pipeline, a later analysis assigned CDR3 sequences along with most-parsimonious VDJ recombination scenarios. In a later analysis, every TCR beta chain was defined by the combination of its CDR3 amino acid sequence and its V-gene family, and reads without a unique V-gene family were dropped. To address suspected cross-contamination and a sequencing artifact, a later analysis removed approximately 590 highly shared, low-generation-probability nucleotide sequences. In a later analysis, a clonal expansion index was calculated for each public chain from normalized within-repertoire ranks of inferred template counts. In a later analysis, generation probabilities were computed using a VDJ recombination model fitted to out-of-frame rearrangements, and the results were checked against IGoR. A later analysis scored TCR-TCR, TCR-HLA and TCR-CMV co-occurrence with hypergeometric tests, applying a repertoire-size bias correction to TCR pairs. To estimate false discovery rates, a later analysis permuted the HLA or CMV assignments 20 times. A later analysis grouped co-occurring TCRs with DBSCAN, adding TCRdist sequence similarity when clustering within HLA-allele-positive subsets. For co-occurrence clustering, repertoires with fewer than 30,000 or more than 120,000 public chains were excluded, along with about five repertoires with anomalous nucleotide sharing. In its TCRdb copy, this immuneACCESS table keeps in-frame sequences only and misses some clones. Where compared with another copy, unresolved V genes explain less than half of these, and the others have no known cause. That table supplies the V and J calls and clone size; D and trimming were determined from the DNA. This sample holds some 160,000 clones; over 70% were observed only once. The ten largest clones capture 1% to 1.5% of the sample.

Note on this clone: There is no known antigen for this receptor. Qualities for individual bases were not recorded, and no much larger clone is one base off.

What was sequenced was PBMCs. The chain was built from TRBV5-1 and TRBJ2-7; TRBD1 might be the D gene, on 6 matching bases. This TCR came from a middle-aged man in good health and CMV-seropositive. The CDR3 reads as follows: CASSFTGSSYEQYF. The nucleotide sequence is TGCGCCAGCAGCTTTACAGGGAGCTCCTACGAGCAGTACTTC.